The source of this T cell receptor beta chain is a study of radiotherapy plus CTLA-4 blockade in lung cancer. For this clone: The same CDR3 can be traced to other DNA sequences in this sample.

After removal of 2 bases from V and 9 bases from J, the junction contained 8 bases not matched to a gene. The germline CDR1 and CDR2 sequences are SNHLY and FYNNEI. This CDR3 contains 15 residues. Some clones are missing from TCRdb's copy, which holds only in-frame ones; the method was immunoSEQ multiplex PCR. The sample shows more than 65,000 clones, 75% to 90% of them seen only once. Source: peripheral blood, taken from a patient treated with radiotherapy plus ipilimumab. The chain joins TRBV2 to TRBJ2-1; 9 nucleotides match TRBD2. The sequence was collected from a human donor with non-small cell lung cancer who had stable disease on radiotherapy plus ipilimumab. CDR3 loop: CASSEFAGGPGEQFF. The CDR3 DNA is TGTGCCAGCAGTGAATTTGCGGGAGGGCCGGGTGAGCAGTTCTTC.